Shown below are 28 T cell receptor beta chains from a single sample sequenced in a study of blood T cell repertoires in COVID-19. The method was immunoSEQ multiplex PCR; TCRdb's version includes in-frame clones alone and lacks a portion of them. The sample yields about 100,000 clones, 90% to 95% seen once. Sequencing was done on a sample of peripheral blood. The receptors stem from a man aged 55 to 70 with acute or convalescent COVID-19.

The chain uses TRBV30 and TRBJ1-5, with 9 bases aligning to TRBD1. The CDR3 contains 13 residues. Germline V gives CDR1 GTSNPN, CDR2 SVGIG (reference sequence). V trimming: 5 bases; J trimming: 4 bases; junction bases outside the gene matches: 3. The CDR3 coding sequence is TGTGCCTGGGGAGGACAGGGGAATCAGCCCCAGCATTTT. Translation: CAWGGQGNQPQHF.

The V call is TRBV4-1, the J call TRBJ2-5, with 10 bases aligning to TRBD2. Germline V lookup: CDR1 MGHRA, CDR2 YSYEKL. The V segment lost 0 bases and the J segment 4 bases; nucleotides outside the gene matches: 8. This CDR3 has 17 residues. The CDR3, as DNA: TGCGCCAGCAGCCAAGAGCGGGTAGCGGGAGGTGGAGAGACCCAGTACTTC. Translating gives CASSQERVAGGGETQYF.

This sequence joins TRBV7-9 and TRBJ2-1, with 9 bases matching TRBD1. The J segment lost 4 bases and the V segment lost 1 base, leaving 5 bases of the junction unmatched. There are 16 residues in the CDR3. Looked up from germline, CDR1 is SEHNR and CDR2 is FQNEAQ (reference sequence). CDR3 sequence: CASSLDTGGAYNEQFF. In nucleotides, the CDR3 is TGTGCCAGCAGCTTAGACACAGGGGGCGCATACAATGAGCAGTTCTTC.

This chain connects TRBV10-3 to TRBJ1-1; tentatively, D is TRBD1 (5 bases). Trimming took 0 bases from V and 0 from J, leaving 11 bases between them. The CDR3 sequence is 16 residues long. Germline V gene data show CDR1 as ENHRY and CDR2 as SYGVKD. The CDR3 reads CAISESSLGLNTEAFF. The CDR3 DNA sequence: TGTGCCATCAGTGAGTCGAGCCTGGGGCTGAACACTGAAGCTTTCTTT.

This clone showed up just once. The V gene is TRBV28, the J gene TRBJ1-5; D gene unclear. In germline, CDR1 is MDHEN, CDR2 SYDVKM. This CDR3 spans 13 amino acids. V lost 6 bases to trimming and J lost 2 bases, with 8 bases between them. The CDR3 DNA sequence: TGTGCCAGCAGGCGGCCGGGCAATCAGCCCCAGCATTTT. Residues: CASRRPGNQPQHF.

CDR3 sequence reads: CASSVRATNEKLFF. The CDR3 DNA is TGTGCCAGCAGCGTCCGGGCAACTAATGAAAAACTGTTTTTT. This chain links TRBV9 with TRBJ1-4; no clear D. Germline CDR1 and CDR2: SGDLS and YYNGEE. The CDR3 contains 14 residues. Trimming removed 2 bases at V and 0 bases at J, with 5 bases between.

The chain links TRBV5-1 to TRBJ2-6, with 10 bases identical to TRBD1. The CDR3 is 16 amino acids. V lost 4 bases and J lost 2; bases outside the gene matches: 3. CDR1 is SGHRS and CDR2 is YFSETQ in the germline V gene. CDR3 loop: CASSGGTGAGANVLTF. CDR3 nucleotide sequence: TGCGCCAGCAGCGGAGGGACAGGGGCTGGGGCCAACGTCCTGACTTTC. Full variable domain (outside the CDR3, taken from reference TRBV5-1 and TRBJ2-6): KAGVTQTPRYLIKTRGQQVTLSCSPISGHRSVSWYQQTPGQGLQFLFEYFSETQRNKGNFPGRFSGRQFSNSRSEMNVSTLELGDSALYLCASSGGTGAGANVLTFGAGSRLTVL.

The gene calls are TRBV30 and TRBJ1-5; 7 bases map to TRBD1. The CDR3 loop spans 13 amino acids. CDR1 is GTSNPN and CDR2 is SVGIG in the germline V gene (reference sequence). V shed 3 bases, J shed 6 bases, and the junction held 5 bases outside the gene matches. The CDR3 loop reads CAWSTGARQPQHF. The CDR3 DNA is TGTGCCTGGAGCACAGGGGCTCGTCAGCCCCAGCATTTT.

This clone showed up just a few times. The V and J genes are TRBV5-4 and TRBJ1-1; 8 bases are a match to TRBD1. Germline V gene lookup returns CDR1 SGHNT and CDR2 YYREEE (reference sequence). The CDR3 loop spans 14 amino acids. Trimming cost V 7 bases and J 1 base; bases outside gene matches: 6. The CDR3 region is CASYPDRANTEAFF. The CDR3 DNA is TGTGCCAGCTACCCGGACAGGGCGAACACTGAAGCTTTCTTT.

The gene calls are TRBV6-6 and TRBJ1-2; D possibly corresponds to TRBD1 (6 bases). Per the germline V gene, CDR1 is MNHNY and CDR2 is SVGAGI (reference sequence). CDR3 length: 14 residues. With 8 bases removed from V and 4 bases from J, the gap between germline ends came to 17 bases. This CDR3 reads CASENSQGAYGYTF. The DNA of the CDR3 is TGTGCCAGCGAGAACTCACAGGGCGCCTATGGCTACACCTTC.

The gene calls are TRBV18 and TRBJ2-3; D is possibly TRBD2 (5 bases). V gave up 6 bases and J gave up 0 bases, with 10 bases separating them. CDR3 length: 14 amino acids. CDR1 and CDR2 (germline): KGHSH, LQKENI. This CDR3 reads CASSGKASTDTQYF. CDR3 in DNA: TGTGCCAGCTCCGGGAAAGCTAGCACAGATACGCAGTATTTT.

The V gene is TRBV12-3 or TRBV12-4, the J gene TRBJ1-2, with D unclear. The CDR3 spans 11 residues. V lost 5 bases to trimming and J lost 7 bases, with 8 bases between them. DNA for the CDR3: TGTGCCAGCAGTACTCGGGGTGGCTACACCTTC. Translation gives CASSTRGGYTF.

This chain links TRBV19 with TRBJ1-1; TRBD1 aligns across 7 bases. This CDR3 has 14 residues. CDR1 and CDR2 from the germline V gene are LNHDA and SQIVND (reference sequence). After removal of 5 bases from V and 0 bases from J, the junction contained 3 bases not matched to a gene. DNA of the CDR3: TGTGCCAGTAGTCTACAGGGGATGAACACTGAAGCTTTCTTT. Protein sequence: CASSLQGMNTEAFF.

CDR3 in DNA: TGTGCCTGGAGTTTGCAGGCGAGCTCTGGAAACACCATATATTTT. This encodes CAWSLQASSGNTIYF. The rearrangement joins TRBV30 to TRBJ1-3, with D uncertain. The CDR3 totals 15 residues. Deletions cut 2 bases from V and 0 bases from J, with 11 bases between. Germline lookup yields CDR1 GTSNPN and CDR2 SVGIG (reference sequence).

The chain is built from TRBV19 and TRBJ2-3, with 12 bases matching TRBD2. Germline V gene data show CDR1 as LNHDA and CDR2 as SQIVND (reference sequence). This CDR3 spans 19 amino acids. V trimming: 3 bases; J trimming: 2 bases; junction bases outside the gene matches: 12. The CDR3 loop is CASSIRRLAGEPTTDTQYF. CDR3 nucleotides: TGTGCCAGTAGTATTCGGCGACTAGCGGGAGAACCCACCACAGATACGCAGTATTTT. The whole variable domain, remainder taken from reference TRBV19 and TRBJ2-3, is DGGITQSPKYLFRKEGQNVTLSCEQNLNHDAMYWYRQDPGQGLRLIYYSQIVNDFQKGDIAEGYSVSREKKESFPLTVTSAQKNPTAFYLCASSIRRLAGEPTTDTQYFGPGTRLTVL.

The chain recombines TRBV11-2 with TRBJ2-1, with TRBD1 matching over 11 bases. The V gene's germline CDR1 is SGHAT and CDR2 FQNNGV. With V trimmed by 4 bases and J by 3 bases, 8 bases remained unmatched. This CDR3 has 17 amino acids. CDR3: CASSSNPGTGGYNEQFF. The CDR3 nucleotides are TGTGCCAGCAGCTCCAACCCCGGGACAGGGGGCTACAATGAGCAGTTCTTC.

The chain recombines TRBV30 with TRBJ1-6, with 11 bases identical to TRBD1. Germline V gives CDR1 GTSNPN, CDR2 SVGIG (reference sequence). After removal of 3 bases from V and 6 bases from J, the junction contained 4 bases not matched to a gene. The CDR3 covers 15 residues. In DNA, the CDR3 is TGTGCCTGGAGAGACGGGACAGGGGGTAATTCACCCCTCCACTTT. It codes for CAWRDGTGGNSPLHF.

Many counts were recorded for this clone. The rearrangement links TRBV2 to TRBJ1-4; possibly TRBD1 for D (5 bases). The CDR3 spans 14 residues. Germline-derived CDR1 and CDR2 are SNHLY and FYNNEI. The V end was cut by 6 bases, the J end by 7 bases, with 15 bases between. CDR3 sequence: CASRTVPLGEKLFF. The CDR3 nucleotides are TGTGCCAGCAGGACAGTCCCCCTTGGTGAAAAACTGTTTTTT.

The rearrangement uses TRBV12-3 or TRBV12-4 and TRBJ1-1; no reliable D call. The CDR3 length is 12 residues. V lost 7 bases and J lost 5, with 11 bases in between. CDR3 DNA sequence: TGTGCCAGCACTCTGACGGGGACTGAAGCTTTCTTT. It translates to CASTLTGTEAFF.

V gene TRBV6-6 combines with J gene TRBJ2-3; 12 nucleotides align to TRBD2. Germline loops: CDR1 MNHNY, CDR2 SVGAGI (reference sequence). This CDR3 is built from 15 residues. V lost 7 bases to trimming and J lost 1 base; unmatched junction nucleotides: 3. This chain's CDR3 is CASTRTSGGTDTQYF. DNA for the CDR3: TGTGCCAGCACCAGGACTAGCGGGGGCACAGATACGCAGTATTTT.

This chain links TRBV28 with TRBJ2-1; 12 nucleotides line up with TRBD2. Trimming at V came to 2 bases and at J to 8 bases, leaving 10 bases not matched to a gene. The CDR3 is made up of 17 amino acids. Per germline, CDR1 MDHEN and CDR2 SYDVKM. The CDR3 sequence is CASSLLRLAGVGDEQFF. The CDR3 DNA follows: TGTGCCAGCAGTTTACTCCGACTAGCGGGAGTGGGGGATGAGCAGTTCTTC.

The CDR3 protein is CASSYGGGGNEQFF. CDR3 sequence (DNA): TGTGCCAGCAGTTACGGGGGAGGGGGCAATGAGCAGTTCTTC. This rearrangement joins TRBV27 to TRBJ2-1, with D possibly TRBD2 on 7 matching bases. Germline-derived CDR1 and CDR2 are MNHEY and SMNVEV (reference sequence). Trimming left V 4 bases short and J 6 bases short, with 13 bases between. This CDR3 region has 14 residues.

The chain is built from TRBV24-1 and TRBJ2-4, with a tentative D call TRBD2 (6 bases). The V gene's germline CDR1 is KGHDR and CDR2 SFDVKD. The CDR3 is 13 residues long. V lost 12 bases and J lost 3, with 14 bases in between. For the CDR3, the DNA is TGTGCCGCCGGGAGTAGTAACAAAAACATTCAGTACTTC. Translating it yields CAAGSSNKNIQYF.

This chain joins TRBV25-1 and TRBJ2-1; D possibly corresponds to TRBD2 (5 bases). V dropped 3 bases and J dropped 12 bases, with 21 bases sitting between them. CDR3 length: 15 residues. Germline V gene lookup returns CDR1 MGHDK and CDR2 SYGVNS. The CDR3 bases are TGTGCCAGCAGTGAGTGGGGAGCAGACCGGTCTCGGCAGTTCTTC. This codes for CASSEWGADRSRQFF.

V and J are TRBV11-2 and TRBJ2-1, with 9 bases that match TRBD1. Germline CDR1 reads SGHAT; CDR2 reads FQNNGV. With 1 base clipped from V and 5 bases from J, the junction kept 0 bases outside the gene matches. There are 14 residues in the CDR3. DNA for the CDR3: TGTGCCAGCAGCTTAGGGACAGGGGACAATGAGCAGTTCTTC. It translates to CASSLGTGDNEQFF.

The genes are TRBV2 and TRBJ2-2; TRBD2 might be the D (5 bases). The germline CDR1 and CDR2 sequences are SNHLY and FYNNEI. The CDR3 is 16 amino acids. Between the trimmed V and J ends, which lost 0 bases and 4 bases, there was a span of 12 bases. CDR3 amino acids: CASSEASFRGTGELFF. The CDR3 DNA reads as TGTGCCAGCAGTGAAGCCTCATTTCGGGGCACCGGGGAGCTGTTTTTT.

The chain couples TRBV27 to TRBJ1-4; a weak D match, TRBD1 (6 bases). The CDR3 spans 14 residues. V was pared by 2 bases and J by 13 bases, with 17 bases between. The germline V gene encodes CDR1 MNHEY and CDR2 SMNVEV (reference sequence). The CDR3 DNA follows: TGTGCCAGCAGTTTAAGGGGGTCTTCGGGTGGACTGTTTTTT. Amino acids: CASSLRGSSGGLFF. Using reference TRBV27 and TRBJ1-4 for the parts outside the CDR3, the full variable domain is EAQVTQNPRYLITVTGKKLTVTCSQNMNHEYMSWYRQDPGLGLRQIYYSMNVEVTDKGDVPEGYKVSRKEKRNFPLILESPSPNQTSLYFCASSLRGSSGGLFFGSGTQLSVL.

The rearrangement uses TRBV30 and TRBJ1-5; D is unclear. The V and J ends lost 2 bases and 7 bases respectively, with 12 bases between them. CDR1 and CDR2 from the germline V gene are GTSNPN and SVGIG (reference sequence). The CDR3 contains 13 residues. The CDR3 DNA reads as TGTGCCTGGAGTTCAGCGGTGGAACAGCCCCAGCATTTT. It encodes CAWSSAVEQPQHF. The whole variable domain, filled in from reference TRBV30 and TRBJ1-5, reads SQTIHQWPATLVQPVGSPLSLECTVEGTSNPNLYWYRQAAGRGLQLLFYSVGIGQISSEVPQNLSASRPQDRQFILSSKKLLLSDSGFYLCAWSSAVEQPQHFGDGTRLSIL.